The next 11 T cell receptor beta chains were all read from a single sample in a study of cytomegalovirus exposure and HLA in healthy donors. The PCR employed 60 Vbeta primers together with 13 Jbeta primers. TCRdb's table, derived via immunoSEQ multiplex PCR, lists solely in-frame clones and lacks some. This table holds around 140,000 clones. The sequencing sample was made of PBMCs. These receptors were obtained from a woman aged 35 to 49 in good health and CMV-seronegative.

The chain is built from TRBV10-3 and TRBJ1-2; 10 bases are a match to TRBD1. Germline CDR1 reads ENHRY; CDR2 reads SYGVKD. This CDR3 has 14 residues. V was pared by 6 bases and J by 7 bases, with 8 bases of the junction left unmatched. CDR3 amino acids: CAIRPGQGIGGYTF. The CDR3 bases are TGTGCCATCAGACCGGGACAGGGGATCGGTGGCTACACCTTC.

This chain uses TRBV7-9 with TRBJ2-5; the D gene is possibly TRBD2 (5 bases). Germline CDR1 SEHNR, CDR2 FQNEAQ (reference sequence). The CDR3 length is 13 residues. V gave up 5 bases and J gave up 5 bases, with 12 bases separating them. The DNA of the CDR3 is TGTGCCAGCAGCGGCAAGACGGGGGAGACCCAGTACTTC. Its translation: CASSGKTGETQYF.

The J gene is TRBJ2-7, the V gene TRBV6-4; 9 bases fit TRBD1. CDR1 and CDR2 from the germline V gene are MRHNA and SNTAGT. With V trimmed by 8 bases and J by 2 bases, 4 bases remained unmatched. CDR3 length: 13 residues. CDR3 DNA: TGTGCCAGCGGGGACAGGGAACCCTACGAGCAGTACTTC. Translation gives CASGDREPYEQYF.

The chain uses TRBV5-1 and TRBJ1-2, with 7 bases identical to TRBD1. V was pared by 0 bases and J by 14 bases, with 10 bases of the junction left unmatched. The CDR3 sequence is 13 residues long. Per the germline V gene, CDR1 is SGHRS and CDR2 is YFSETQ. The CDR3 DNA reads TGCGCCAGCAGCTTGGCCGGCGAGGGGGCTTCAACCTTC. Its protein product is CASSLAGEGASTF. Complete variable domain (other parts from reference TRBV5-1 and TRBJ1-2): KAGVTQTPRYLIKTRGQQVTLSCSPISGHRSVSWYQQTPGQGLQFLFEYFSETQRNKGNFPGRFSGRQFSNSRSEMNVSTLELGDSALYLCASSLAGEGASTFGSGTRLTVV.

The J gene is TRBJ1-4, the V gene TRBV28; D is unclear. This CDR3 is 15 amino acids long. CDR1 is MDHEN and CDR2 is SYDVKM in the germline V gene. V was clipped by 6 bases and J by 3 bases, with 14 bases between them. DNA for the CDR3: TGTGCCAGCAGCTCTCCCGGGAGTCCTAATGAAAAACTGTTTTTT. Its translation is CASSSPGSPNEKLFF.

The rearrangement uses TRBV5-6 and TRBJ1-1, with a weak D call TRBD1 (6 bases). The CDR3 covers 14 residues. V lost 1 base to trimming and J lost 6 bases, with 13 bases between them. Per germline, CDR1 SGHDT and CDR2 YYEEEE. CDR3 in DNA: TGTGCCAGCAGCTTGATGTCAGGGGCCGCTGAAGCTTTCTTT. The encoded protein is CASSLMSGAAEAFF.

A note on this clone: The junction does not match germline at one end; this may be a read error. The chain carries TRBV15 and TRBJ1-4, with D uncertain. CDR3 length equals 14 residues. Germline CDR1 reads LNHNV; CDR2 reads YYDKDF (reference sequence). CDR3 in DNA: TGTGCCACCAGCAGAGGTGGAGGAAATGCAAAACTGTTTTTT. It translates to CATSRGGGNAKLFF.

About this clone: This CDR3 is also generated by other DNA sequences in the sample. The rearrangement uses TRBV6-1 and TRBJ1-5; the D gene is possibly TRBD1 (5 bases). Germline loops: CDR1 MNHNS, CDR2 SASEGT. There are 15 residues in the CDR3. Trimming removed 0 bases at V and 3 bases at J, with 9 bases between. The CDR3 loop is CASSEAGGYNQPQHF. CDR3 nucleotides: TGTGCCAGCAGTGAAGCGGGGGGGTACAATCAGCCCCAGCATTTT.

Here the CDR3 DNA reads TGCGCCAGCAGCGGGGGACAGGGGAGTACTAATGAAAAACTGTTTTTT. This gives the protein CASSGGQGSTNEKLFF. The V call is TRBV5-1, the J call TRBJ1-4, with 10 bases identical to TRBD1. Germline V gene data show CDR1 as SGHRS and CDR2 as YFSETQ. J lost 2 bases, V lost 4 bases, and 5 bases had no gene match. The CDR3 loop spans 16 amino acids.

CDR3: CASSPPGGASYEQYF. In nucleotides, the CDR3 is TGCGCCAGCAGCCCACCCGGGGGGGCCTCCTACGAGCAGTACTTC. The chain couples TRBV5-1 to TRBJ2-7; 8 bases line up with TRBD2. Germline CDR1 reads SGHRS; CDR2 reads YFSETQ. The junction had 6 bases not matched to a gene; V was cut back by 4 bases and J by 0 bases. The CDR3 is 15 residues long.

The V call is TRBV6-1, the J call TRBJ1-5; D remains ambiguous. Trimming removed 7 bases at V and 0 bases at J, with 13 bases between. CDR1 MNHNS and CDR2 SASEGT come from the germline V gene. This CDR3 region has 15 residues. CDR3 nucleotide sequence: TGTGCCAGCACCTTGACACTTAATAGCAATCAGCCCCAGCATTTT. This codes for CASTLTLNSNQPQHF.